The rows below give T cell receptor beta chains drawn from one sample of a study of neurological immune-mediated disorders. TCRdb passed the 5' RACE reads through MiXCR, listing each CDR3 protein once. The data hold approximately 40,000 distinct CDR3 sequences, with approximately 14% observed a single time. The sequenced material came from CD4+ T cells from blood. The receptors stem from a woman aged 60-75 years with HTLV-1-associated myelopathy (HAM/TSP). The CDR3 runs from the conserved cysteine through the conserved F or W. The order of the fields is J gene, clone size, V gene, D gene, CDR3 protein, CDR3 DNA. A D gene is named only where the DNA matches it firmly. The size field is filled for only some rows; it gives once, few, many or a size class.

TRBJ1-1	many	TRBV6-6	NA	CASSPLGTEAFF	TGTGCCAGCAGTCCTCTTGGCACTGAAGCTTTCTTT
TRBJ1-1	many	TRBV3-1	NA	CASSQDARGKAFF	TGTGCCAGCAGCCAAGACGCGAGGGGTAAAGCTTTCTTT
TRBJ2-3	many	TRBV15	NA	CATSRATTDTQYF	TGTGCCACCAGCAGAGCTACGACAGATACGCAGTATTTT
TRBJ2-3	few	TRBV30	NA	CASDHLLTDTQYF	TGTGCCAGCGACCACTTACTCACAGATACGCAGTATTTT
TRBJ2-5	many	TRBV4-2	NA	CASSPAAGRGETQYF	TGTGCCAGCAGCCCCGCCGCCGGCAGGGGAGAGACCCAGTACTTC
TRBJ1-2	many	TRBV20-1	TRBD1	CSARNYGTAEEVYGYTF	TGCAGTGCTAGAAACTATGGGACAGCCGAAGAGGTTTATGGCTACACCTTC
TRBJ2-7	many	TRBV7-6	TRBD1	CASSPRPPTGWDEQYF	TGTGCCAGCAGCCCTAGGCCCCCGACAGGGTGGGACGAGCAGTACTTC
TRBJ2-2	NA	TRBV5-4	NA	CASSLYGVSGELFF	TGTGCCAGCAGCTTGTATGGGGTATCCGGGGAGCTGTTTTTT
TRBJ2-6	many	TRBV12-3/TRBV12-4	NA	CASSPGANVLTF	TGTGCCAGCAGTCCCGGGGCCAACGTCCTGACTTTC
TRBJ1-4	many	TRBV5-1	NA	CASSLTGGWTTNEKLFF	TGCGCCAGCAGCTTGACCGGGGGCTGGACAACTAATGAAAAACTGTTTTTT
TRBJ2-1	many	TRBV7-3	NA	CASSNLVVNEQFF	TGTGCCAGCAGTAATCTCGTCGTCAATGAGCAGTTCTTC
TRBJ2-1	many	TRBV7-8	NA	CASSSLSHVLSYNEQFF	TGTGCCAGCAGCTCTCTGAGTCACGTCCTCTCCTACAATGAGCAGTTCTTC
TRBJ2-4	many	TRBV5-1	NA	CASSPGEAKNIQYF	TGCGCCAGCAGCCCGGGGGAAGCCAAAAACATTCAGTACTTC
TRBJ2-2	NA	TRBV11-2	TRBD1	CASSLQGAVTGELFF	TGTGCCAGCAGCTTACAGGGGGCAGTCACCGGGGAGCTTTTTTTT
TRBJ2-7	NA	TRBV6-5	NA	CASSLALSRDEQYF	TGTGCCAGCAGTTTAGCGCTTAGTAGGGACGAGCAGTACTTC
TRBJ1-1	many	TRBV7-2	NA	CASSLLPGIRNTEAFF	TGTGCCAGCAGCTTACTTCCAGGAATTCGGAACACTGAAGCTTTCTTT
TRBJ1-5	many	TRBV6-5	NA	CASSSRYYQPQHF	TGTGCCAGCAGTTCCCGATATTATCAGCCCCAGCATTTT